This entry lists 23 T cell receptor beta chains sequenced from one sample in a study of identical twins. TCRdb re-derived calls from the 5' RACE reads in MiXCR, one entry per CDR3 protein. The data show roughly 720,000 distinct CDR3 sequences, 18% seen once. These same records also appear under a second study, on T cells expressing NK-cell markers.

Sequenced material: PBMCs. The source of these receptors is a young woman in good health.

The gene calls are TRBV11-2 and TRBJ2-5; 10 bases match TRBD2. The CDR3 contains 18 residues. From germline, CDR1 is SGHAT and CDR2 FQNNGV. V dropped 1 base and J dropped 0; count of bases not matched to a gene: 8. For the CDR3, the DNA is TGTGCCAGCAGCTTAGGTCCTAGCGGGGGCGGGTACCAAGAGACCCAGTACTTC. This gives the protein CASSLGPSGGGYQETQYF.

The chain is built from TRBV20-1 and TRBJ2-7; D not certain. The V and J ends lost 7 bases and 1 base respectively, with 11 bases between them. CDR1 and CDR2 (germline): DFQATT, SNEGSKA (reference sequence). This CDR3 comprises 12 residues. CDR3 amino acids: CSVGRTSYEQYF. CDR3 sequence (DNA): TGCAGTGTTGGTAGAACTTCCTACGAGCAGTACTTC.

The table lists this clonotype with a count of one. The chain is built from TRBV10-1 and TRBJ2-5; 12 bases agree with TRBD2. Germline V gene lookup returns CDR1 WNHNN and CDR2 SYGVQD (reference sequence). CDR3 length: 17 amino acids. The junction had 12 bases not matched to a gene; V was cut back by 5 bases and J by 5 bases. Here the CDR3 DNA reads TGCGCCAGCAGTCCCGGACCTCTAGCGGGGGGGCCGGAGACCCAGTACTTC. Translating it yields CASSPGPLAGGPETQYF.

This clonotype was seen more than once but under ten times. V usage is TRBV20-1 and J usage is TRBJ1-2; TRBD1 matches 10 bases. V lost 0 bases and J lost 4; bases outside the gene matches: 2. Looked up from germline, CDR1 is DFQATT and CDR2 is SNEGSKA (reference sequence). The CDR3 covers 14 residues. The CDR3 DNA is TGCAGTGCTAGAGACGGGACAGGGGTCTATGGCTACACCTTC. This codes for CSARDGTGVYGYTF.

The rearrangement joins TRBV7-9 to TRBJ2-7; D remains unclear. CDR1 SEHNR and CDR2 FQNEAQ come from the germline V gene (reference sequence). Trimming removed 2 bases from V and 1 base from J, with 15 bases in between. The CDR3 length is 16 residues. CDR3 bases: TGTGCCAGCAGCTTAATACCATCTTCCCTGTCCTACGAGCAGTACTTC. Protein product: CASSLIPSSLSYEQYF. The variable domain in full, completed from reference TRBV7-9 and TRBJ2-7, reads DTGVSQNPRHKITKRGQNVTFRCDPISEHNRLYWYRQTLGQGPEFLTYFQNEAQLEKSRLLSDRFSAERPKGSFSTLEIQRTEQGDSAMYLCASSLIPSSLSYEQYFGPGTRLTVT.

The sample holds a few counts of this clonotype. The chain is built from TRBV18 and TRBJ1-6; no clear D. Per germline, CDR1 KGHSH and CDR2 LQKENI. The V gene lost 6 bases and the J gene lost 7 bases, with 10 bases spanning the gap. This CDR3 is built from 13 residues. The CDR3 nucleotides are TGTGCCAGCTCTCCGGACGCAAATTCACCCCTCCACTTT. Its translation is CASSPDANSPLHF.

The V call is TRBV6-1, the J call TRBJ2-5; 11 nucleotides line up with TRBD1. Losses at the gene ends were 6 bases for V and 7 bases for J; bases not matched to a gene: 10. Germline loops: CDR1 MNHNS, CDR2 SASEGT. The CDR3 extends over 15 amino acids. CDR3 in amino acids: CASRQDRGRRGTQYF. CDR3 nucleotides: TGTGCCAGCAGGCAGGACAGGGGGCGCCGGGGGACCCAGTACTTC.

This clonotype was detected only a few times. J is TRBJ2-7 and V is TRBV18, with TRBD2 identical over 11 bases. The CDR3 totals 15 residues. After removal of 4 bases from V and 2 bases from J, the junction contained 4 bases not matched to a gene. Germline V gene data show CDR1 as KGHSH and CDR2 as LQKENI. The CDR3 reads CASSRGLAVTYEQYF. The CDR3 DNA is TGTGCCAGCTCACGGGGACTAGCGGTTACCTACGAGCAGTACTTC.

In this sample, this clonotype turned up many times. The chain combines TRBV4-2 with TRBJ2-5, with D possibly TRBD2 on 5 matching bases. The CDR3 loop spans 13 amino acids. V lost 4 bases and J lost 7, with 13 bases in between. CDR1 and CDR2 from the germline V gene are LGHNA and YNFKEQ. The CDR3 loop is CASSPEGRGTQYF. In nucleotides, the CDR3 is TGTGCCAGCAGCCCCGAAGGTCGGGGGACCCAGTACTTC.

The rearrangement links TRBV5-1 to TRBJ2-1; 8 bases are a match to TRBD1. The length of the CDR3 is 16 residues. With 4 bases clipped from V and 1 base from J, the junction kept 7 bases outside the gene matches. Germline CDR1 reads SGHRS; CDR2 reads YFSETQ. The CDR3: CASSPRTGSSYNEQFF. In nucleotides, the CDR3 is TGCGCCAGCAGCCCGAGGACAGGGTCATCCTACAATGAGCAGTTCTTC.

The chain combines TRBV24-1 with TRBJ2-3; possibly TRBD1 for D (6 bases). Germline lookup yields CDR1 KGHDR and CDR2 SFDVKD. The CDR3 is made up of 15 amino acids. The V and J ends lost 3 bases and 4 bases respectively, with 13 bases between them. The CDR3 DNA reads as TGTGCCACCAGTGATCCTACAGGGCCGGCAGATACGCAGTATTTT. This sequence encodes CATSDPTGPADTQYF.

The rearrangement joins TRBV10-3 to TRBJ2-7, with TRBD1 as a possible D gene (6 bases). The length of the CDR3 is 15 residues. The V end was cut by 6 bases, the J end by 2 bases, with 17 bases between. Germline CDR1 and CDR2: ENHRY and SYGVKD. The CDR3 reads CAISAPDRGTYEQYF. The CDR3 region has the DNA TGTGCCATCAGCGCCCCGGACAGAGGCACCTACGAGCAGTACTTC.

The DNA for the CDR3 is TGCAGTGCTAGTAGGCAGGGCATCTCCTACACCTTC. Protein product: CSASRQGISYTF. This sequence joins TRBV20-1 and TRBJ1-2; D possibly corresponds to TRBD1 (5 bases). CDR3 length: 12 residues. Trimming took 3 bases from V and 10 from J, leaving 15 bases between them. CDR1 is DFQATT, CDR2 SNEGSKA, per germline (reference sequence).

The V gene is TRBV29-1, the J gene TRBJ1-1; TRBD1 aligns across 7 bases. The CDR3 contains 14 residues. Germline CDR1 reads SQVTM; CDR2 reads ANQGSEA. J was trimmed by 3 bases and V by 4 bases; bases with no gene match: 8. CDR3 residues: CSVVAIGQDTEAFF. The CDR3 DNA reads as TGCAGCGTTGTAGCAATAGGACAGGACACTGAAGCTTTCTTT.

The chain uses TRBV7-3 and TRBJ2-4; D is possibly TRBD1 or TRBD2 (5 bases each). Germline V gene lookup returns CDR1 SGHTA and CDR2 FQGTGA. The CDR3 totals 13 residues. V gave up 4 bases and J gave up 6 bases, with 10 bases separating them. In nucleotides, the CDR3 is TGTGCCAGCAGCTCACCCGGGACAAACATTCAGTACTTC. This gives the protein CASSSPGTNIQYF.

The CDR3: CASSITQGGYSNEQFF. The CDR3 DNA follows: TGTGCCAGCAGTATAACACAGGGGGGGTACAGTAATGAGCAGTTCTTC. The genes are TRBV27 and TRBJ2-1; tentative D call: TRBD1 (8 bases). Trimming cost V 5 bases and J 7 bases, with 21 bases left between them. The CDR3 sequence is 16 residues long. Per the germline V gene, CDR1 is MNHEY and CDR2 is SMNVEV (reference sequence).

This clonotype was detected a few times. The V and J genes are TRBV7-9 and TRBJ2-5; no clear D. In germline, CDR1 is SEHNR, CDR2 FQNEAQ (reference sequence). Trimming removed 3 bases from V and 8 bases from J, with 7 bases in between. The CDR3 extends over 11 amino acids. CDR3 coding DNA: TGTGCCAGCAGCTTCGAGTATACCCAGTACTTC. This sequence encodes CASSFEYTQYF.

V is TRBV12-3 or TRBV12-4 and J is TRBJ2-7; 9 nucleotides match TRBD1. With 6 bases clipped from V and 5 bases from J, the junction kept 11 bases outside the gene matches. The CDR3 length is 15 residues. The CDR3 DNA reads TGTGCCAGCAGCACGAGGACAGGGGCTGGCGACGAGCAGTACTTC. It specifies CASSTRTGAGDEQYF.

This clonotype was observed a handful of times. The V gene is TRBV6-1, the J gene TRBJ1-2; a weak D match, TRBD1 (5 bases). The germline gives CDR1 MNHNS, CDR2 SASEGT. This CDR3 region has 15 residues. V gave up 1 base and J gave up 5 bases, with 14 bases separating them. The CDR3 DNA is TGTGCCAGCAGTGAAGACGCAGGGAATGGGTATGGCTACACCTTC. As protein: CASSEDAGNGYGYTF.

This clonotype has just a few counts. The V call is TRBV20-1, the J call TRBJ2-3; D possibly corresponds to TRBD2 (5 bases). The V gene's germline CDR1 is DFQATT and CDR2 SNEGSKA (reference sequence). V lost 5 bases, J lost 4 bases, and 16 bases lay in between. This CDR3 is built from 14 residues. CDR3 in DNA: TGCAGTGCTTCCGCTCCGAGGGTCTCAGATACGCAGTATTTT. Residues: CSASAPRVSDTQYF.

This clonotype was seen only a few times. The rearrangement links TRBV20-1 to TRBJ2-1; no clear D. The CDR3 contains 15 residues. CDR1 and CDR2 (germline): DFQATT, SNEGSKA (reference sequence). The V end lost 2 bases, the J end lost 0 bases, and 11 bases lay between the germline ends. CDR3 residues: CSARQPSSSYNEQFF. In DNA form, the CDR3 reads TGCAGTGCTAGACAGCCCTCTAGCTCCTACAATGAGCAGTTCTTC.

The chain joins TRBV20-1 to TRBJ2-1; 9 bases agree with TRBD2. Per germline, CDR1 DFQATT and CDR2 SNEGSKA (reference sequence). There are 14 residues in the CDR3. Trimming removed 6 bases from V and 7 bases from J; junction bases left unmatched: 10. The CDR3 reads CSAQESGRTNEQFF. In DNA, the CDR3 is TGCAGTGCGCAAGAAAGCGGGAGGACAAATGAGCAGTTCTTC.

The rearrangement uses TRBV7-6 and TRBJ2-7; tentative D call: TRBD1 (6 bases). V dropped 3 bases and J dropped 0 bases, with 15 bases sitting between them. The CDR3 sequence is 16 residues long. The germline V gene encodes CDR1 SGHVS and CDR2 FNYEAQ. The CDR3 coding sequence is TGTGCCAGCAGCTTTCTCCGGGACATACACTCCTACGAGCAGTACTTC. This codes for CASSFLRDIHSYEQYF.